This entry describes one TCR beta chain. Germline values: CDR1 SEHNR, CDR2 FQNEAQ (reference sequence). The CDR3 sequence is 14 residues long. The V and J ends lost 3 bases and 2 bases respectively, with 8 bases between them. This specimen belongs to a study of T-cell memory formation after mild COVID-19. From the 5' RACE reads, TCRdb called clonotypes with MiXCR, one entry per CDR3 protein. The repertoire holds 50,000 or so distinct CDR3 sequences, with more than 9% as singletons. The source of this sequence is a man aged 18 to 29 who had mild COVID-19 (a few samples of this study predate the infection). Cell type and time point are not known. The chain has TRBV7-9 and TRBJ1-3, with a weak D call TRBD1 (6 bases). Sequencing was performed on PBMCs or a T cell subset sorted from them (not recorded which). This CDR3 reads CASSFTGTGNTIYF. The DNA of the CDR3 is TGTGCCAGCAGCTTCACAGGGACTGGAAACACCATATATTTT.